The 17 T cell receptor beta chains in this list originate from one sample, sequenced in a study of OX40 agonist ivuxolimab in advanced cancers. Here immunoSEQ multiplex PCR was the method, and the copy in TCRdb shows in-frame clones only, minus some. The data contain approximately 62,000 clones, 80% to 95% of them seen just once; the ten biggest clones take up roughly an eighth. The specimen was CD4+ or CD8+ T cells sorted from blood, collected in a trial of the OX40 agonist ivuxolimab. These receptors originate from an adult with an advanced solid tumor such as melanoma, head and neck, liver or kidney cancer.

The chain recombines TRBV4-1 with TRBJ1-2, with 9 nucleotides matching TRBD1. The ends lost 2 bases at V and 6 bases at J; junction bases unmatched: 10. Germline V lookup: CDR1 MGHRA, CDR2 YSYEKL. The CDR3 length is 16 residues. CDR3 DNA sequence: TGCGCCAGCAGCCAACCGACAGGGGGAACCTCTGATGGCTACACCTTC. As protein: CASSQPTGGTSDGYTF.

The chain recombines TRBV10-3 with TRBJ2-5; 12 bases align to TRBD1. This CDR3 contains 15 residues. V was clipped by 2 bases and J by 4 bases; unmatched bases: 2. Germline V gives CDR1 ENHRY, CDR2 SYGVKD. The CDR3 DNA follows: TGTGCCATCAGTGAGAGGGACAGGGGGCCAGAGACCCAGTACTTC. Translated: CAISERDRGPETQYF.

The chain carries TRBV6-1 and TRBJ1-1; perhaps TRBD1 as D (5 bases). Germline V gene sequence: CDR1 MNHNS, CDR2 SASEGT. V lost 6 bases, J lost 0 bases, and 14 bases lay in between. The CDR3 spans 15 residues. The CDR3 loop is CASSERDLLNTEAFF. CDR3 DNA: TGTGCCAGCAGCGAACGGGACCTACTGAACACTGAAGCTTTCTTT.

This clone ranks as medium-sized. The chain is built from TRBV5-1 and TRBJ2-1, with D perhaps matching TRBD2 (6 bases). The CDR3 length is 15 residues. Germline V gene data show CDR1 as SGHRS and CDR2 as YFSETQ. Trimming took off 2 bases at V and 1 base at J, with 10 bases between the two ends. CDR3 nucleotide sequence: TGCGCCAGCAGCTTTTCGGGACTGTCCTACAATGAGCAGTTCTTC. Protein sequence: CASSFSGLSYNEQFF.

The rearrangement uses TRBV6-5 and TRBJ1-2; no firm D call. The CDR3 sequence is 15 residues long. Trimming left V 2 bases short and J 0 bases short, with 10 bases between. Germline CDR1 MNHEY, CDR2 SVGAGI. The CDR3 region has the DNA TGTGCCAGCAGTTACAATGTCAACTCTAACTATGGCTACACCTTC. It encodes CASSYNVNSNYGYTF.

The genes are TRBV27 and TRBJ2-7; D is uncertain. The CDR3 is 13 amino acids. The V end was cut by 3 bases, the J end by 3 bases, with 9 bases between. CDR1 is MNHEY, CDR2 SMNVEV, per germline (reference sequence). The CDR3 nucleotides read TGTGCCAGCAGTTTGTCAGAAAACTACGAGCAGTACTTC. This translates into CASSLSENYEQYF.

This clone has more than one count but fewer than ten. CDR3 protein: CASSEAGGPTYEQYF. CDR3 nucleotide sequence: TGTGCCAGCAGTGAAGCGGGAGGGCCGACCTACGAGCAGTACTTC. The chain couples TRBV6-1 to TRBJ2-7; 7 nucleotides agree with TRBD2. The CDR3 is made up of 15 amino acids. The trim removed 0 bases at V and 2 bases at J, leaving 4 bases unmatched. CDR1 MNHNS and CDR2 SASEGT come from the germline V gene.

The chain uses TRBV10-3 and TRBJ2-7, with D maybe TRBD1 (5 bases). Trimming pared 5 bases from V and 6 bases from J, leaving 8 bases between. Germline-derived CDR1 and CDR2 are ENHRY and SYGVKD. This CDR3 is built from 11 residues. CDR3 coding DNA: TGTGCCATCAGTCAGGGTGGCGAGCAGTACTTC. It is translated as CAISQGGEQYF.

This clone turned up a few times. The genes are TRBV6-6 and TRBJ1-2; weak D call: TRBD1 (6 bases). The CDR3 runs to 14 residues. Per the germline V gene, CDR1 is MNHNY and CDR2 is SVGAGI (reference sequence). The germline V and J ends were trimmed by 5 bases and 0 bases, with 10 bases remaining between them. Written as DNA, the CDR3 is TGTGCCAGCAGTCCCGGGGGCGCTAACTATGGCTACACCTTC. Translating gives CASSPGGANYGYTF.

The gene calls are TRBV5-1 and TRBJ2-7; tentative D call: TRBD1 (6 bases). Germline V lookup: CDR1 SGHRS, CDR2 YFSETQ. The CDR3 runs 14 residues. The germline V and J ends were trimmed by 1 base and 5 bases, with 13 bases remaining between them. CDR3 loop: CASSLRRTDDEQYF. The CDR3 region has the DNA TGCGCCAGCAGCTTGAGGAGGACAGATGACGAGCAGTACTTC.

The chain recombines TRBV19 with TRBJ2-5; D gene unclear. Germline CDR1 LNHDA, CDR2 SQIVND (reference sequence). V was cut by 3 bases and J by 5 bases, with 13 bases left in between. This CDR3 region has 14 residues. The CDR3 DNA follows: TGTGCCAGTAGTATCGTGACACACGGGGAGACCCAGTACTTC. This translates into CASSIVTHGETQYF.

This clone has only a few counts. The V gene is TRBV4-2, the J gene TRBJ2-5; no firm D call. CDR3 length equals 15 residues. V was cut by 0 bases and J by 0 bases, with 8 bases left in between. The germline V gene has CDR1 LGHNA and CDR2 YNFKEQ. The CDR3 sequence is CASSQDGKYQETQYF. As DNA, the CDR3 is TGTGCCAGCAGCCAAGATGGGAAGTACCAAGAGACCCAGTACTTC.

J is TRBJ2-7 and V is TRBV4-1; 8 bases line up with TRBD2. Unmatched junction bases numbered 4, after V lost 0 bases and J lost 3 bases. This CDR3 has 15 residues. CDR1 and CDR2 from the germline V gene are MGHRA and YSYEKL. The CDR3 protein is CASSQERGGIYEQYF. As DNA, the CDR3 is TGCGCCAGCAGCCAAGAACGCGGGGGGATCTACGAGCAGTACTTC.

V gene TRBV7-3 combines with J gene TRBJ2-3; 8 nucleotides match TRBD1. From germline, CDR1 is SGHTA and CDR2 FQGTGA. The CDR3 runs to 14 residues. Trimming removed 2 bases from V and 5 bases from J; junction bases left unmatched: 3. The CDR3 DNA reads as TGTGCCAGCAGCTTATCAGGGGGCCTAGATACGCAGTATTTT. It encodes CASSLSGGLDTQYF. The whole variable domain, remainder taken from reference TRBV7-3 and TRBJ2-3, is GAGVSQTPSNKVTEKGKYVELRCDPISGHTALYWYRQSLGQGPEFLIYFQGTGAADDSGLPNDRFFAVRPEGSVSTLKIQRTERGDSAVYLCASSLSGGLDTQYFGPGTRLTVL.

This chain joins TRBV4-1 and TRBJ2-1; a possible D gene is TRBD2 (6 bases). V gave up 0 bases and J gave up 4 bases, with 13 bases separating them. Germline CDR1 reads MGHRA; CDR2 reads YSYEKL. CDR3 size: 16 residues. The CDR3 sequence: CASSQESLASYNEQFF. The CDR3 DNA is TGCGCCAGCAGCCAAGAATCCCTAGCGTCGTACAATGAGCAGTTCTTC.

The CDR3 sequence is CASSRVGGRETQYF. The CDR3 DNA follows: TGCGCCAGCAGCCGGGTGGGGGGCCGGGAGACCCAGTACTTC. The chain links TRBV4-3 to TRBJ2-5; D could derive from TRBD1 or TRBD2 (6 bases each). The V gene lost 4 bases and the J gene lost 5 bases, with 14 bases spanning the gap. Germline V lookup: CDR1 LGHNA, CDR2 YSLEER. The CDR3 is made up of 14 amino acids.

The chain recombines TRBV6-5 with TRBJ1-2; TRBD1 aligns across 7 bases. Trimming at V came to 8 bases and at J to 2 bases, leaving 2 bases not matched to a gene. This CDR3 comprises 12 residues. In germline, CDR1 is MNHEY, CDR2 SVGAGI. This CDR3 reads CASSTGNYGYTF. The CDR3 DNA follows: TGTGCCAGCTCGACAGGGAACTATGGCTACACCTTC.